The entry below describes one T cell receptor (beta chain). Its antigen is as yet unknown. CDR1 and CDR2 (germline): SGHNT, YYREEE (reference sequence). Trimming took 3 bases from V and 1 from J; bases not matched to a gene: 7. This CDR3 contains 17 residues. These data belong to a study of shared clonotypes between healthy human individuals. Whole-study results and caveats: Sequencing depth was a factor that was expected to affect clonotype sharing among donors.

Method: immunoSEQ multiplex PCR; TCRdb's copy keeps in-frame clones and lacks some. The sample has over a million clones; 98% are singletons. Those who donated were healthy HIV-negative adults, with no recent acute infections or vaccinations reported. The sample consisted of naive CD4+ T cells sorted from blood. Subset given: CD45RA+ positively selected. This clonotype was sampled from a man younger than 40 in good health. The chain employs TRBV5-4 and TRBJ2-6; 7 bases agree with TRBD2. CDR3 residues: CASSWERGPSGANVLTF. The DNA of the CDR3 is TGTGCCAGCAGCTGGGAGCGGGGACCTTCTGGGGCCAACGTCCTGACTTTC.